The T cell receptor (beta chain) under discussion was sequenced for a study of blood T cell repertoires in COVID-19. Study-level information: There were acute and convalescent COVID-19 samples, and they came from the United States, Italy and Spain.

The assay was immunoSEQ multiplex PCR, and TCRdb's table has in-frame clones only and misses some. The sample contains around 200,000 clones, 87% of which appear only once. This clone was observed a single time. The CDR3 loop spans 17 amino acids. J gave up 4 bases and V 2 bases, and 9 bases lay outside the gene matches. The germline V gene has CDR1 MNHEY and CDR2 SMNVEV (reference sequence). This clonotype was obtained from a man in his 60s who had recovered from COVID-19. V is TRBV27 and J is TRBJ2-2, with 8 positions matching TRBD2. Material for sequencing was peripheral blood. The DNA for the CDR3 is TGTGCCAGCAGTTTAGTTCCTCTAGCGGGCTCCACCGGGGAGCTGTTTTTT. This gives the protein CASSLVPLAGSTGELFF.